Each of the 25 T cell receptor beta chains below was sequenced from the same sample in a study of T cells in Graves' hyperthyroidism and ophthalmopathy. RNA transcripts yielded amplified TCR beta CDR3 regions. HTBI primers were employed in a first-round RT-PCR of the TCR CDR3. TCRdb recomputed calls from the multiplex PCR reads with MiXCR, one row per CDR3 protein. The table includes around 690,000 distinct CDR3 sequences, less than 25% detected once. Sequencing input: blood. Receptor source: a young man with Graves' ophthalmopathy.

In its sample, this clonotype was seen many times. This chain uses TRBV28 with TRBJ2-7; 7 nucleotides line up with TRBD1. Germline lookup yields CDR1 MDHEN and CDR2 SYDVKM. The CDR3 totals 18 residues. Trimming removed 5 bases from V and 0 bases from J; junction bases left unmatched: 16. Here the CDR3 reads CASSGRPLTGKSSYEQYF. CDR3 nucleotide sequence: TGTGCCAGCAGTGGCAGGCCGCTGACAGGGAAGAGCTCCTACGAGCAGTACTTC.

This clonotype was counted between two and nine times. V is TRBV3-1 and J is TRBJ2-3, with TRBD2 identical over 7 bases. Germline trimming cut 2 bases from V and 6 bases from J; bases unmatched to any gene: 2. This CDR3 is 13 amino acids long. The germline V gene has CDR1 LGHDT and CDR2 YNNKEL (reference sequence). The CDR3 bases are TGTGCCAGCAGCCAACAGGGAGGGGATACGCAGTATTTT. This codes for CASSQQGGDTQYF.

V and J are TRBV28 and TRBJ2-6; D not resolved. Germline CDR1 and CDR2: MDHEN and SYDVKM. Trimming shortened V by 4 bases and J by 2 bases, and 6 bases separated the two germline ends. This CDR3 contains 14 residues. Here the CDR3 reads CASSWTTGANVLTF. In DNA, the CDR3 is TGTGCCAGCAGTTGGACCACTGGGGCCAACGTCCTGACTTTC.

The chain combines TRBV6-1 with TRBJ2-1; D may be TRBD2 (5 bases). Per the germline V gene, CDR1 is MNHNS and CDR2 is SASEGT. The V end lost 5 bases, the J end lost 7 bases, and 9 bases lay between the germline ends. The CDR3 loop spans 12 amino acids. CDR3 coding DNA: TGTGCCAGCAGTCCGGGGATTAATGAGCAGTTCTTC. Its translation is CASSPGINEQFF.

This clonotype has a count of ten or more. The chain links TRBV5-1 to TRBJ2-7; no firm D call. Germline V gene data show CDR1 as SGHRS and CDR2 as YFSETQ. The V end was cut by 0 bases, the J end by 2 bases, with 6 bases between. This CDR3 is built from 13 residues. As DNA, the CDR3 is TGCGCCAGCAGCTTGGACAGAGCCTACGAGCAGTACTTC. Translation: CASSLDRAYEQYF.

This clonotype was counted ten times or more. The chain is built from TRBV3-1 and TRBJ1-2, with TRBD1 as a possible D gene (5 bases). The CDR3 covers 13 residues. CDR1 is LGHDT and CDR2 is YNNKEL in the germline V gene (reference sequence). V gave up 4 bases and J gave up 8 bases, with 14 bases separating them. CDR3 nucleotides: TGTGCCAGCAGCCCCGGGACTCTTTGGGGCTACACCTTC. It specifies CASSPGTLWGYTF.

This clonotype was seen at least ten times. The chain employs TRBV7-2 and TRBJ2-3; D uncertain. This CDR3 is built from 13 residues. Trimming pared 2 bases from V and 4 bases from J, leaving 7 bases between. The germline CDR1 and CDR2 sequences are SGHTA and FQGNSA. The CDR3 protein is CASSLNKADTQYF. The CDR3, as DNA: TGTGCCAGCAGCTTAAATAAGGCAGATACGCAGTATTTT.

This chain links TRBV9 with TRBJ1-1, with TRBD1 matching 10 bases. CDR3 length: 16 amino acids. The germline V gene encodes CDR1 SGDLS and CDR2 YYNGEE. V gave up 1 base and J gave up 0 bases; unmatched junction bases: 3. The CDR3 DNA reads TGTGCCAGCAGCGTACGGGACAGGGGATTGAACACTGAAGCTTTCTTT. This codes for CASSVRDRGLNTEAFF.

V and J are TRBV20-1 and TRBJ2-7; 8 bases are a match to TRBD1. The CDR3 runs to 14 residues. CDR1 and CDR2 from the germline V gene are DFQATT and SNEGSKA (reference sequence). The V segment lost 1 base and the J segment 3 bases; nucleotides outside the gene matches: 5. The chain's CDR3 is CSARGTGKFYEQYF. The CDR3 DNA sequence: TGCAGTGCTAGAGGGACAGGGAAATTCTACGAGCAGTACTTC.

The rearrangement joins TRBV18 to TRBJ1-3; 7 nucleotides line up with TRBD1. V lost 5 bases, J lost 0 bases, and 13 bases stayed unmatched. The CDR3 contains 18 residues. CDR1 KGHSH and CDR2 LQKENI come from the germline V gene. The DNA for the CDR3 is TGTGCCAGCTCATCGGCAGTACCAAACAGGGGCTCTGGAAACACCATATATTTT. It encodes CASSSAVPNRGSGNTIYF. Supplemented by reference TRBV18 and TRBJ1-3, the full variable domain reads NAGVMQNPRHLVRRRGQEARLRCSPMKGHSHVYWYRQLPEEGLKFMVYLQKENIIDESGMPKERFSAEFPKEGPSILRIQQVVRGDSAAYFCASSSAVPNRGSGNTIYFGEGSWLTVV.

In its sample, this clonotype was seen a few times. This chain connects TRBV5-5 to TRBJ1-2; 7 bases line up with TRBD1. CDR1 and CDR2 (germline): SGHKS, YYEKEE (reference sequence). V lost 4 bases and J lost 4; bases outside the gene matches: 10. CDR3 length: 15 amino acids. Here the CDR3 DNA reads TGTGCCAGCAGCAAAGACTCGGGACAGACCTATGGCTACACCTTC. Its protein is CASSKDSGQTYGYTF.

This chain joins TRBV20-1 and TRBJ2-1; 10 bases match TRBD2. The CDR3 extends over 18 amino acids. J lost 3 bases, V lost 6 bases, and 17 bases had no gene match. Germline V gene data show CDR1 as DFQATT and CDR2 as SNEGSKA (reference sequence). CDR3 in amino acids: CSAVSLGPSSGSYNEQFF. The CDR3 bases are TGCAGTGCCGTGTCCCTAGGGCCTTCTAGCGGGAGCTACAATGAGCAGTTCTTC.

This clonotype occurred a few times. This sequence joins TRBV20-1 and TRBJ2-1; D perhaps matches TRBD2 (5 bases). The germline gives CDR1 DFQATT, CDR2 SNEGSKA (reference sequence). The V gene lost 0 bases and the J gene lost 8 bases, with 14 bases spanning the gap. CDR3 size: 14 residues. CDR3 sequence (DNA): TGCAGTGCTAGAGAAGGTGGGAGTGTAGATGAGCAGTTCTTC. It is translated as CSAREGGSVDEQFF.

There are many counts of this clonotype. The chain has TRBV7-2 and TRBJ1-1; 7 nucleotides line up with TRBD1. The CDR3 length is 15 residues. Trimming cost V 1 base and J 0 bases; bases outside gene matches: 2. Germline CDR1 SGHTA, CDR2 FQGNSA. The DNA of the CDR3 is TGTGCCAGCAGCTTAGAGGGGGCCATGAACACTGAAGCTTTCTTT. Amino acid sequence: CASSLEGAMNTEAFF. Supplemented by reference TRBV7-2 and TRBJ1-1, the full variable domain reads GAGVSQSPSNKVTEKGKDVELRCDPISGHTALYWYRQSLGQGLEFLIYFQGNSAPDKSGLPSDRFSAERTGGSVSTLTIQRTQQEDSAVYLCASSLEGAMNTEAFFGQGTRLTVV.

The J gene is TRBJ1-1, the V gene TRBV19, with 7 bases identical to TRBD1. Germline lookup yields CDR1 LNHDA and CDR2 SQIVND (reference sequence). The CDR3 is 14 amino acids. The V segment lost 7 bases and the J segment 2 bases; nucleotides outside the gene matches: 7. The CDR3 region has the DNA TGTGCCAGTACCCCAGGGGGTTATAACACTGAAGCTTTCTTT. This gives the protein CASTPGGYNTEAFF.

The rearrangement links TRBV28 to TRBJ1-6; D is possibly TRBD1 (6 bases). The CDR3 contains 16 residues. Trimming shortened V by 4 bases and J by 5 bases, and 15 bases separated the two germline ends. The germline V gene encodes CDR1 MDHEN and CDR2 SYDVKM. The CDR3 spells CASSSFPGQDNSPLHF. In DNA form, the CDR3 reads TGTGCCAGCAGTTCCTTCCCGGGACAAGATAATTCACCCCTCCACTTT.

This clonotype came up a few times. The V and J genes are TRBV4-2 and TRBJ1-1; the D gene is possibly TRBD1 (6 bases). Germline-derived CDR1 and CDR2 are LGHNA and YNFKEQ. The CDR3 loop spans 15 amino acids. Trimming shortened V by 0 bases and J by 0 bases, and 8 bases separated the two germline ends. DNA of the CDR3: TGTGCCAGCAGCCAAGACGGACAGTTGAACACTGAAGCTTTCTTT. Residues: CASSQDGQLNTEAFF.

This sequence joins TRBV5-8 and TRBJ2-3; D not certain. Germline lookup yields CDR1 SGHTS and CDR2 YDEGEE. The V gene lost 2 bases and the J gene lost 6 bases, with 10 bases spanning the gap. CDR3 size: 13 residues. CDR3 sequence reads: CASSFQVSDTQYF. The CDR3, as DNA: TGTGCCAGCAGCTTCCAGGTGTCGGATACGCAGTATTTT.

Ten or more counts support this clonotype. The rearrangement links TRBV6-6 to TRBJ1-1; weak D call: TRBD1 (5 bases). CDR3 length: 15 residues. Germline V gene sequence: CDR1 MNHNY, CDR2 SVGAGI (reference sequence). Deletions cut 2 bases from V and 0 bases from J, with 10 bases between. CDR3 sequence reads: CASSYARDVNTEAFF. The CDR3 coding sequence is TGTGCCAGCAGTTACGCCCGGGACGTGAACACTGAAGCTTTCTTT.

This clonotype turned up a few times. This rearrangement joins TRBV6-2 or TRBV6-3 to TRBJ2-7; D gene uncertain. Trimming cost V 8 bases and J 5 bases, with 7 bases left between them. The CDR3 has 10 amino acids. Germline V gene sequence: CDR1 MNHEY, CDR2 SVGEGT. The CDR3 bases are TGTGCCAGCGCTGATGACGAGCAGTACTTC. Its protein is CASADDEQYF.

This clonotype occurred many times. The J gene is TRBJ1-1, the V gene TRBV20-1, with D possibly being TRBD1 (6 bases). The ends were cut back, 6 bases at V and 1 base at J, with 9 bases in the middle. CDR3 length: 12 residues. The germline CDR1 and CDR2 sequences are DFQATT and SNEGSKA (reference sequence). Written as DNA, the CDR3 is TGCAGTGCGATACAGGGGAACACTGAAGCTTTCTTT. This translates into CSAIQGNTEAFF.

This clonotype has ten or more counts. The chain joins TRBV5-1 to TRBJ1-2; 8 bases agree with TRBD1. The germline gives CDR1 SGHRS, CDR2 YFSETQ. The V and J ends lost 0 bases and 4 bases, in that order; junction bases with no gene match: 5. The length of the CDR3 is 15 residues. Here the CDR3 reads CASSLETGGSYGYTF. As DNA, the CDR3 is TGCGCCAGCAGCTTGGAAACAGGGGGATCCTATGGCTACACCTTC.

The gene calls are TRBV4-2 and TRBJ1-4; D not certain. The CDR3 is made up of 13 amino acids. The V and J ends lost 6 bases and 6 bases respectively, with 11 bases between them. Germline-derived CDR1 and CDR2 are LGHNA and YNFKEQ. As DNA, the CDR3 is TGTGCCAGCAGGGTGGGGATGGATGAAAAACTGTTTTTT. It is translated as CASRVGMDEKLFF.

This CDR3 is CASSLGRQGTYGELFF. Written as DNA, the CDR3 is TGTGCCAGCAGCTTAGGACGACAGGGGACCTACGGGGAGCTGTTTTTT. This chain joins TRBV7-8 and TRBJ2-2; 8 bases align to TRBD1. This CDR3 spans 16 amino acids. With V trimmed by 1 base and J by 7 bases, 8 bases remained unmatched. Looked up from germline, CDR1 is SGHVS and CDR2 is FQNEAQ. Filled out from reference TRBV7-8 and TRBJ2-2, the complete variable domain reads GAGVSQSPRYKVAKRGQDVALRCDPISGHVSLFWYQQALGQGPEFLTYFQNEAQLDKSGLPSDRFFAERPEGSVSTLKIQRTQQEDSAVYLCASSLGRQGTYGELFFGEGSRLTVL.

The table lists this clonotype with many counts. V gene TRBV6-1 combines with J gene TRBJ1-2; 10 bases align to TRBD1. Germline-derived CDR1 and CDR2 are MNHNS and SASEGT. The CDR3 runs 13 residues. V gave up 6 bases and J gave up 5 bases; unmatched junction bases: 3. CDR3 sequence (DNA): TGTGCCAGCAGACCGGGACAGGGGTATGGCTACACCTTC. Protein product: CASRPGQGYGYTF.